This entry describes one T cell receptor (beta chain). This entry belongs to a study of technical replicates of blood from a few donors. Here immunoSEQ multiplex PCR was the method, and the copy in TCRdb shows in-frame clones only, minus some. The sample lists some 93,000 clones; 95% were seen once. The clonotype was recovered from a human donor in good health. Sequencing was carried out using T cells isolated from PBMCs.

The CDR3: CASSLLEGLGDTQYF. CDR3 DNA sequence: TGTGCCAGCAGTTTACTAGAGGGTTTGGGGGATACGCAGTATTTT. The rearrangement joins TRBV27 to TRBJ2-3; D is perhaps TRBD2 (5 bases). The CDR3 is made up of 15 amino acids. The germline gives CDR1 MNHEY, CDR2 SMNVEV (reference sequence). The ends were cut back, 2 bases at V and 6 bases at J, with 15 bases in the middle.